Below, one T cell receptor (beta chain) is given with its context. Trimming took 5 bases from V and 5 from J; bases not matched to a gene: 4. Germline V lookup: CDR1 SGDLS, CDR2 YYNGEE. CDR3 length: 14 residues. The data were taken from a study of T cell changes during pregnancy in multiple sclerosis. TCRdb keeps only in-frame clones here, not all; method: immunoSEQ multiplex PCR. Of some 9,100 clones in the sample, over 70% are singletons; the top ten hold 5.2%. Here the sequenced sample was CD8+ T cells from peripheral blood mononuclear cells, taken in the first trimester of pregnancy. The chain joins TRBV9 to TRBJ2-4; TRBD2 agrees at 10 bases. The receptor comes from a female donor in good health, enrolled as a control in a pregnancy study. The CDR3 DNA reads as TGTGCCAGCAGTGGGCTAGCGGGAGAAAACATTCAGTACTTC. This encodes CASSGLAGENIQYF. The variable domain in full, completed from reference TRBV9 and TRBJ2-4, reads DSGVTQTPKHLITATGQRVTLRCSPRSGDLSVYWYQQSLDQGLQFLIQYYNGEERAKGNILERFSAQQFPDLHSELNLSSLELGDSALYFCASSGLAGENIQYFGAGTRLSVL.